Listed below are T cell receptor beta chains from one sample, sequenced in a study of Graves' ophthalmopathy and Graves' hyperthyroidism. TCRdb reprocessed the multiplex PCR reads via MiXCR and lists one record per CDR3 protein. The table has about 210,000 distinct CDR3 sequences, less than 30% seen once. Sequenced: peripheral blood. The receptors here all came from a man aged 50 to 59 with Graves' ophthalmopathy. CDR3s include the opening cysteine and the closing phenylalanine or tryptophan. Fields, in order: V gene, J gene, clone size, D gene, CDR3 protein, CDR3 DNA. The D gene is left open where the match is weak. A row's size may be missing; if present it is once, few, many or a size class.

>TRBV19|TRBJ1-5|many|NA
CASSIRAGSGGQPQHF
TGTGCCAGTAGTATAAGGGCAGGCTCGGGTGGACAGCCCCAGCATTTT
>TRBV10-3|TRBJ2-7|NA|TRBD2
CATTSEPYEQYF
TGTGCCACGACTAGCGAACCCTACGAGCAGTACTTC
>TRBV2|TRBJ1-5|NA|NA
CASSVQGGGNQPQHF
TGTGCCAGCAGTGTTCAGGGCGGTGGCAATCAGCCCCAGCATTTT
>TRBV2|TRBJ1-2|once|NA
CASSESGPYGYTF
TGTGCCAGCAGTGAATCGGGTCCCTATGGCTACACCTTC
>TRBV28|TRBJ1-1|many|NA
CASQVANTEAFF
TGTGCCAGCCAGGTAGCGAACACTGAAGCTTTCTTT
>TRBV28|TRBJ2-2|many|NA
CASRNQGSAGELFF
TGTGCCAGCAGAAATCAGGGGAGTGCCGGGGAGCTGTTTTTT
>TRBV20-1|TRBJ1-1|many|NA
CSAREGGADTEAFF
TGCAGTGCTAGAGAGGGGGGCGCGGACACTGAAGCTTTCTTT
>TRBV27|TRBJ2-2|many|NA
CASSLLSLNTGELFF
TGTGCCAGCAGCCTTTTGAGTCTGAACACCGGGGAGCTGTTTTTT
>TRBV28|TRBJ2-4|many|TRBD1
CASRPPGQGGNIQYF
TGTGCCAGCAGACCGCCGGGACAGGGAGGTAACATTCAGTACTTC
>TRBV7-2|TRBJ1-1|NA|TRBD1
CASSYPTGRNTEAFF
TGTGCCAGCAGCTACCCGACAGGGCGGAACACTGAAGCTTTCTTT